One T cell receptor (beta chain) is described in this entry. CDR1 is LNHDA and CDR2 is SQIVND in the germline V gene (reference sequence). The CDR3 contains 14 residues. The trim removed 5 bases at V and 8 bases at J, leaving 7 bases unmatched. This entry is derived from a study of shared clonotypes between healthy human individuals. Produced via immunoSEQ multiplex PCR; TCRdb's table is partial and in-frame only. The table has some 1,600,000 clones, nearly 99% seen once. This chain links TRBV19 with TRBJ1-5; 9 bases agree with TRBD1. This TCR was sampled from a man aged 25-40 years in good health. What was sequenced was naive CD4+ T cells sorted from blood. Noted subset: CD45RA+ positively selected. CDR3 bases: TGTGCCAGTAGTTCCCCCGACAGGGGGAAGCCCCAGCATTTT. As protein: CASSSPDRGKPQHF.